The 25 T cell receptor beta chains below come from one sample, sequenced in a study of tumor-infiltrating lymphocytes in primary liver carcinoma. Alongside blood RNA obtained from unsorted whole blood, germline DNA was also extracted. From approximately 490 ng total RNA, TCR beta cDNA was generated with a primer in the constant region. Generation of the TCR beta libraries relied on three nested multiplex PCR rounds using slightly modified ARM-PCR. TRBV1-TRBV30 forward and Cbeta reverse primers drove the first two approximately 11-cycle rounds. MiXCR was run by TCRdb on the multiplex PCR reads, yielding one entry per CDR3 protein. Of about 350,000 distinct CDR3 sequences in the sample, approximately 65% were seen once. Sequencing was performed on peripheral blood. These receptors all come from a man in his forties or fifties with primary liver carcinoma and hepatitis B virus infection.

Details on this clonotype: This could be a read error, since a much larger clone is one nucleotide away. The chain carries TRBV6-6 and TRBJ1-2; weak D call: TRBD1 (6 bases). Germline V gives CDR1 MNHNY, CDR2 SVGAGI (reference sequence). There are 13 residues in the CDR3. CDR3 sequence (DNA): TGTTCCAGCAGTTACAGGGACGGCTATGGCTACACCTTC. This gives the protein CSSSYRDGYGYTF.

On this clonotype itself: A junction end diverges from the germline sequence, so it may reflect a read error. The genes are TRBV11-2 and TRBJ2-7; the D gene is possibly TRBD1 (5 bases). The CDR3 runs 14 residues. Germline assignment: CDR1 SGHAT and CDR2 FQNNGV. CDR3 residues: CASRKGLSSCEHYF. DNA for the CDR3: TGTGCCAGCAGGAAGGGGCTCAGCTCCTGCGAGCATTACTTC.

This clonotype has a handful of counts. This CDR3 reads CASSLGATSYNEQFF. The DNA for the CDR3 is TGTGCCAGCAGCTTAGGCGCAACCTCCTACAATGAGCAGTTCTTC. This sequence joins TRBV7-9 and TRBJ2-1; D remains ambiguous. CDR3 size: 15 residues. The germline V gene has CDR1 SEHNR and CDR2 FQNEAQ (reference sequence). V shed 1 base and J shed 0 bases, with 7 bases lying between them.

V is TRBV10-1 and J is TRBJ2-3; D ambiguous. The germline CDR1 and CDR2 sequences are WNHNN and SYGVQD (reference sequence). The V end lost 2 bases, the J end lost 3 bases, and 6 bases lay between the germline ends. CDR3 length equals 13 residues. CDR3 residues: CASSEGHTDTQYF. The CDR3, as DNA: TGCGCCAGCAGTGAGGGCCATACAGATACGCAGTATTTT.

About this clonotype: Compared with germline, one end of the junction differs, possibly owing to a read error. The V and J genes are TRBV28 and TRBJ2-5, with D perhaps matching TRBD1 (5 bases). Germline V gene lookup returns CDR1 MDHEN and CDR2 SYDVKM. The CDR3 runs to 15 residues. This chain's CDR3 is CASSSTGAGQETQYF. CDR3 nucleotide sequence: TGCGCCAGCAGTTCAACAGGCGCCGGACAAGAGACCCAGTACTTC. Based on the CDR3 plus reference TRBV28 and TRBJ2-5, the full variable domain is DVKVTQSSRYLVKRTGEKVFLECVQDMDHENMFWYRQDPGLGLRLIYFSYDVKMKEKGDIPEGYSVSREKKERFSLILESASTNQTSMYLCASSSTGAGQETQYFGPGTRLLVL.

This clonotype was seen a single time. At one boundary the junction diverges from the germline segment, which might be a read error. V and J are TRBV19 and TRBJ1-2; TRBD1 agrees at 9 bases. CDR3 length: 13 residues. Germline CDR1 reads LNHDA; CDR2 reads SQIVND (reference sequence). The DNA of the CDR3 is TGTGCCACGGATACTACAGGGGGCTATGACTACACCTTC. As protein: CATDTTGGYDYTF.

The chain is built from TRBV4-3 and TRBJ2-1, with 9 bases matching TRBD1. The J segment lost 9 bases and the V segment lost 0 bases, leaving 21 bases of the junction unmatched. Germline V gives CDR1 LGHNA, CDR2 YSLEER. This CDR3 comprises 20 residues. The CDR3 reads CASSQDHLPGQGVGWGEQFF. In DNA form, the CDR3 reads TGCGCCAGCAGCCAAGATCACCTTCCGGGACAGGGTGTGGGGTGGGGTGAGCAGTTCTTC.

Turning to this clonotype: The germline gene is not matched at one end of the junction; a read error may be the cause. This chain links TRBV7-9 with TRBJ2-7; the D is unclear. The CDR3 runs 12 residues. Germline lookup yields CDR1 SEHNR and CDR2 FQNEAQ (reference sequence). In nucleotides, the CDR3 is TGTACCAGCAGCTTAGCCCCCCCCGAGCAGTACTTC. Amino acids: CTSSLAPPEQYF.

Comment on this clonotype: This clone may be a read error of a much larger clone one base away. The CDR3 coding sequence is TGCAGCCTGGAAGCTGGAACTGAAGCTCTCTTT. Protein: CSLEAGTEALF. This chain uses TRBV29-1 with TRBJ1-1; D unresolved. The CDR3 totals 11 residues. In germline, CDR1 is SQVTM, CDR2 ANQGSEA.

Comments on this clonotype: One end of the junction does not line up with germline, which may come from a read error. V is TRBV6-2 or TRBV6-3 and J is TRBJ2-7; D unclear. The CDR3 runs 11 residues. The germline gives CDR1 MNHEY, CDR2 SVGEGT. In nucleotides, the CDR3 is TGTGTCAGCAGTTACAGTTACGAGCAGTACTTC. Its protein is CVSSYSYEQYF.

With regard to this clonotype: One end of the junction is discordant with germline, which a read error may explain. The chain is built from TRBV13 and TRBJ2-1; possibly TRBD1 for D (5 bases). This CDR3 comprises 13 residues. Germline V gives CDR1 PRHDT, CDR2 FYEKMQ (reference sequence). CDR3 nucleotides: TGTGCTAGCAGCAGCAGGGTGCGCAATGAGCAGTTCTTC. Encoded protein: CASSSRVRNEQFF.

This clonotype was seen just once. The chain employs TRBV6-6 and TRBJ1-4, with TRBD1 identical over 9 bases. The CDR3 is 14 residues long. Germline loops: CDR1 MNHNY, CDR2 SVGAGI (reference sequence). The V segment lost 11 bases and the J segment 6 bases; nucleotides outside the gene matches: 10. CDR3 sequence reads: CAGKQGAWDEKLFF. CDR3 sequence (DNA): TGTGCCGGCAAACAGGGGGCCTGGGATGAAAAACTGTTTTTT.

This clonotype was found a few times. The chain has TRBV28 and TRBJ2-5; TRBD2 agrees at 13 bases. V lost 8 bases to trimming and J lost 2 bases; unmatched junction nucleotides: 2. The CDR3 consists of 14 residues. Germline V gene lookup returns CDR1 MDHEN and CDR2 SYDVKM. This CDR3 is CASGTSGNQETQYF. For the CDR3, the DNA is TGTGCCAGCGGGACTAGCGGGAATCAAGAGACCCAGTACTTC.

J is TRBJ2-7 and V is TRBV28; D gene ambiguous. In germline, CDR1 is MDHEN, CDR2 SYDVKM. The CDR3 contains 12 residues. Trimming removed 7 bases at V and 8 bases at J, with 15 bases between. The chain's CDR3 is CASNDNTRKQYF. CDR3 in DNA: TGTGCCAGCAACGACAACACAAGGAAGCAGTACTTC.

The chain's CDR3 is CASSLAGQGVYTEAFF. CDR3 DNA sequence: TGCGCCAGCAGCCTAGCGGGACAGGGTGTATATACTGAAGCTTTCTTT. The rearrangement joins TRBV4-1 to TRBJ1-1; 9 bases align to TRBD1. The CDR3 is made up of 16 amino acids. With V trimmed by 4 bases and J by 5 bases, 11 bases remained unmatched. Germline values: CDR1 MGHRA, CDR2 YSYEKL.

J is TRBJ2-3 and V is TRBV11-2; a weak D match, TRBD2 (6 bases). V was pared by 5 bases and J by 6 bases, with 21 bases between. The V gene's germline CDR1 is SGHAT and CDR2 FQNNGV. The CDR3 totals 16 residues. The CDR3 nucleotides read TGTGCCAGCAGCGACCGCGGGATGGACCACATTGATACGCAGTATTTT. This encodes CASSDRGMDHIDTQYF.

This clonotype has a count of ten or more. The V call is TRBV12-3 or TRBV12-4, the J call TRBJ1-5; D not resolved. V dropped 3 bases and J dropped 11 bases, with 14 bases sitting between them. The CDR3 loop spans 13 amino acids. The CDR3 sequence is CASSLGYELAQHF. For the CDR3, the DNA is TGTGCCAGCAGTTTGGGGTATGAGCTGGCCCAGCATTTT.

This chain uses TRBV11-2 with TRBJ2-1, with D uncertain. Germline V lookup: CDR1 SGHAT, CDR2 FQNNGV. The CDR3 totals 12 residues. With 3 bases removed from V and 4 bases from J, the gap between germline ends came to 4 bases. This chain's CDR3 is CASSFEYNEQFF. CDR3 nucleotides: TGTGCCAGCAGCTTTGAGTACAATGAGCAGTTCTTC.

Concerning this clonotype itself: This sequence may be a read error, since a much larger clone differs from it by one base. The gene calls are TRBV6-6 and TRBJ2-7; 7 positions match TRBD2. The CDR3 consists of 15 residues. Trimming removed 6 bases from V and 2 bases from J; junction bases left unmatched: 10. Germline V gene lookup returns CDR1 MNHNY and CDR2 SVGAGI (reference sequence). The DNA for the CDR3 is TGTGCCAGCAGCGGGACTACCGTCCCAACCTACGAGCAGTACTTC. Translation gives CASSGTTVPTYEQYF.

This rearrangement joins TRBV13 to TRBJ1-3; TRBD1 aligns across 7 bases. V lost 5 bases to trimming and J lost 0 bases; unmatched junction nucleotides: 7. The germline V gene encodes CDR1 PRHDT and CDR2 FYEKMQ (reference sequence). This CDR3 region has 16 residues. CDR3 region: CASSPYRGHSGNTIYF. Here the CDR3 DNA reads TGTGCCAGCAGCCCCTACAGGGGACACTCTGGAAACACCATATATTTT. The full variable domain, in which reference TRBV13 and TRBJ1-3 provide the parts outside the CDR3, is AAGVIQSPRHLIKEKRETATLKCYPIPRHDTVYWYQQGPGQDPQFLISFYEKMQSDKGSIPDRFSAQQFSDYHSELNMSSLELGDSALYFCASSPYRGHSGNTIYFGEGSWLTVV.

A note on this clonotype: The junction differs from germline at one of its ends, possibly a read error. The chain is built from TRBV11-2 and TRBJ2-3, with TRBD1 identical over 9 bases. CDR1 is SGHAT and CDR2 is FQNNGV in the germline V gene. The CDR3 is 15 residues long. The CDR3 DNA sequence: TGTGCCAGCTGCTTAAACGGGACAGGGACAGATACGCAGTATTTT. It yields the protein CASCLNGTGTDTQYF.

The rearrangement links TRBV12-3 or TRBV12-4 to TRBJ2-7; TRBD2 is a possible D gene (6 bases). This CDR3 has 15 amino acids. The CDR3, as DNA: TGTGTCAGGAGTTTGGGGCACGGGAGTTCCTACGAGCAGTACTTC. This translates into CVRSLGHGSSYEQYF.

This clonotype was counted many times. The CDR3 is CASSLVPYEQYF. CDR3 nucleotide sequence: TGTGCCAGCAGCTTAGTCCCATACGAGCAGTACTTC. The rearrangement uses TRBV11-2 and TRBJ2-7, with no clear D. The CDR3 runs to 12 residues. The V and J ends lost 1 base and 4 bases respectively, with 5 bases between them. The germline V gene encodes CDR1 SGHAT and CDR2 FQNNGV.

This clonotype was picked up a small number of times. The chain couples TRBV5-4 to TRBJ2-5; the D gene is possibly TRBD2 (5 bases). V lost 7 bases, J lost 2 bases, and 9 bases lay in between. The germline CDR1 and CDR2 sequences are SGHNT and YYREEE (reference sequence). CDR3 length: 12 residues. The CDR3 nucleotides read TGTGCCAGCGGAGGACGGCAAGAGACCCAGTACTTC. Translated, it gives CASGGRQETQYF. Supplemented by reference TRBV5-4 and TRBJ2-5, the full variable domain reads ETGVTQSPTHLIKTRGQQVTLRCSSQSGHNTVSWYQQALGQGPQFIFQYYREEENGRGNFPPRFSGLQFPNYSSELNVNALELDDSALYLCASGGRQETQYFGPGTRLLVL.

Points on this clonotype: Relative to the germline gene, one junction end is altered; a read error may explain this. The chain recombines TRBV11-2 with TRBJ2-6; no clear D gene. The CDR3 consists of 16 residues. CDR1 is SGHAT, CDR2 FQNNGV, per germline. CDR3 residues: CANSRQISFGANVLTF. The CDR3 nucleotides are TGTGCCAACAGCCGACAAATTAGCTTTGGGGCCAACGTCCTGACTTTC.